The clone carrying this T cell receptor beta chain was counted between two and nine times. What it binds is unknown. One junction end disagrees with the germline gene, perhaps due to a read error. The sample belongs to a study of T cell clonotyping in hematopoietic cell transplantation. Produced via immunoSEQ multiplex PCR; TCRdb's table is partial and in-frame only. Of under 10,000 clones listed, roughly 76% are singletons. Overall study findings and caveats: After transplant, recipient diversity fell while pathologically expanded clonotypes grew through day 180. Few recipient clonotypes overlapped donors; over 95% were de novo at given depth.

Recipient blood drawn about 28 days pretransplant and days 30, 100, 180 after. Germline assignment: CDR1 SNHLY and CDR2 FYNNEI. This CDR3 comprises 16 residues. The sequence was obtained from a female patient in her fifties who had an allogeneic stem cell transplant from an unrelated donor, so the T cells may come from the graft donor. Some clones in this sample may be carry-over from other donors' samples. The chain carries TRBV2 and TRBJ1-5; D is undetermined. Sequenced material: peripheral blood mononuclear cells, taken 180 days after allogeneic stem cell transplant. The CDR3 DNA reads TGTGCCAGCAGTCCTCACCCTGGGGATAGCAATCGGCCCCAGCATTTT. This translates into CASSPHPGDSNRPQHF.